This record covers a single T cell receptor beta chain. These data belong to a study of blood T cell repertoires in COVID-19. Background on the study: Italy, Spain and the United States were the sources of the convalescent and acute COVID-19 samples. The cDNA or gDNA used as material had been derived from T cells, B-cell-depleted T cells, or PBMCs.

Original methodology: How many nucleated cells were present was estimated from reference gene primer amplification. This table comes from immunoSEQ multiplex PCR, and its TCRdb copy is limited to in-frame clones, with some not included. That table is the source of V, J and clone size, and D and trimming were worked out from the DNA. The repertoire includes about 94,000 clones, around 86% of them detected once, and around 4.5% sits in the top ten. Trimming cost V 6 bases and J 5 bases; bases outside gene matches: 11. CDR1 and CDR2 (germline): MNHEY, SMNVEV (reference sequence). CDR3 size: 18 residues.

The sequence came from a woman of 80 years or more with acute or convalescent COVID-19. The sample comprised peripheral blood. The chain has TRBV27 and TRBJ2-2; the match to TRBD2 covers 14 bases. In DNA form, the CDR3 reads TGTGCCAGCAGCCCTGTGGGACTAGCGGGAGATGGGACCGGGGAGCTGTTTTTT. It is translated as CASSPVGLAGDGTGELFF.